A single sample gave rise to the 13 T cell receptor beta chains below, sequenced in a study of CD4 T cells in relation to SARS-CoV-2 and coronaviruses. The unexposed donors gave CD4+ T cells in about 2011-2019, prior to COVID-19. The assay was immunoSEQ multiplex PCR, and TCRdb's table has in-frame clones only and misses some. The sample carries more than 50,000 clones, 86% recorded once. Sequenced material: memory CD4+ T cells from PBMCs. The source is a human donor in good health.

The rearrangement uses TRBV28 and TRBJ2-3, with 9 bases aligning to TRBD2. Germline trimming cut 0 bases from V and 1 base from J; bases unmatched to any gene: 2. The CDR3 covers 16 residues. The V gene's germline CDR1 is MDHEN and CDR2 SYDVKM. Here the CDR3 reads CASSLWAGGRTDTQYF. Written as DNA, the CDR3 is TGTGCCAGCAGTTTATGGGCGGGAGGGCGCACAGATACGCAGTATTTT.

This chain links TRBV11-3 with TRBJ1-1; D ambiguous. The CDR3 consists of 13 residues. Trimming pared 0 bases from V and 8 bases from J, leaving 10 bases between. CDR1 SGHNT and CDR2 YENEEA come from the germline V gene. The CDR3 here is CASSLDRYGEAFF. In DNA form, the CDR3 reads TGTGCCAGCAGCTTAGATCGGTACGGGGAAGCTTTCTTT. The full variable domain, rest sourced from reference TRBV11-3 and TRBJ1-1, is EAGVVQSPRYKIIEKKQPVAFWCNPISGHNTLYWYLQNLGQGPELLIRYENEEAVDDSQLPKDRFSAERLKGVDSTLKIQPAELGDSAVYLCASSLDRYGEAFFGQGTRLTVV.

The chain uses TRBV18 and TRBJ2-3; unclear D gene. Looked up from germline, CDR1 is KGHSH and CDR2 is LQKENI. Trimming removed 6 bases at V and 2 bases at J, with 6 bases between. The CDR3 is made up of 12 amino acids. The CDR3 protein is CASSDYTDTQYF. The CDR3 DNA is TGTGCCAGCTCCGATTACACAGATACGCAGTATTTT.

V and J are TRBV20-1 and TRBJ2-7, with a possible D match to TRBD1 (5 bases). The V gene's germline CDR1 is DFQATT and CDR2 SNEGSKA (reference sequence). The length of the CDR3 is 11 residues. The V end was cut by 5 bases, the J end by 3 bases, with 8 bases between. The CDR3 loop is CSAPDSYEQYF. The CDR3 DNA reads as TGCAGTGCTCCCGACAGCTACGAGCAGTACTTC.

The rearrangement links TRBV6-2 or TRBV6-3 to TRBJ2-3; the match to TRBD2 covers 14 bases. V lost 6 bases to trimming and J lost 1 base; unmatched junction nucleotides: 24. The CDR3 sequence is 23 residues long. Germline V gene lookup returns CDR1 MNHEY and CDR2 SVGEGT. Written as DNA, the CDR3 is TGTGCCAGCAGCCTTATTTTGCCATTTCCGGGACTAGCGGGGGTCCCCGGCACAGATACGCAGTATTTT. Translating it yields CASSLILPFPGLAGVPGTDTQYF.

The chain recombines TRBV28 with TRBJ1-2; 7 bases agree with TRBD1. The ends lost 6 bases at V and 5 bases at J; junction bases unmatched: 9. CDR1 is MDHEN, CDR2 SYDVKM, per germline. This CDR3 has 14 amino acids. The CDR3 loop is CASSTPGQPYGYTF. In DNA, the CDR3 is TGTGCCAGCAGCACTCCGGGACAGCCGTATGGCTACACCTTC.

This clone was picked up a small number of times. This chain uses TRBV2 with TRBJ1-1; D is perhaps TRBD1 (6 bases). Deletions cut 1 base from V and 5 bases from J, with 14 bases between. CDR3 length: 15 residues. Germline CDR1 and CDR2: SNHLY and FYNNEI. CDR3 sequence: CASSEGGGVRTEAFF. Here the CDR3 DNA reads TGTGCCAGCAGTGAAGGAGGGGGAGTTAGGACTGAAGCTTTCTTT.

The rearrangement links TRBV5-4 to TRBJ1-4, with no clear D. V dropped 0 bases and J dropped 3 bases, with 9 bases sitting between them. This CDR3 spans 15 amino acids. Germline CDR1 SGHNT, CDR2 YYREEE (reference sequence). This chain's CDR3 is CASSLDLGSNEKLFF. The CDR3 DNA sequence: TGTGCCAGCAGCTTGGATCTGGGATCTAATGAAAAACTGTTTTTT.

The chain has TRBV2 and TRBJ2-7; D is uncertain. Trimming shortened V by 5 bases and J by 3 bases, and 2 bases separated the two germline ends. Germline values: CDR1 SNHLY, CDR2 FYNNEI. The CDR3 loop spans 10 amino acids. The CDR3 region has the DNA TGTGCCAGCAGTATCTACGAGCAGTACTTC. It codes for CASSIYEQYF.

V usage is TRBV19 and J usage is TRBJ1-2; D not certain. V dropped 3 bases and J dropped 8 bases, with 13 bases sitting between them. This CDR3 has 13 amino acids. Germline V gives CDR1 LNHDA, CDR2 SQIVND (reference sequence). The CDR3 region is CASSITPTGGYTF. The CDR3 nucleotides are TGTGCCAGTAGTATCACTCCCACCGGGGGCTACACCTTC.

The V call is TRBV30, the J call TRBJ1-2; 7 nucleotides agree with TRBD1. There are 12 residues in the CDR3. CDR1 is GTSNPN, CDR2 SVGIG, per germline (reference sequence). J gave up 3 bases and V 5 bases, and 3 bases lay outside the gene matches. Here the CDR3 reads CAWARGDYGYTF. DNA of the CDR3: TGTGCCTGGGCCAGGGGGGACTATGGCTACACCTTC.

The CDR3 loop reads CASSFRRVLAGKGDTQYF. CDR3 nucleotides: TGTGCCAGCAGTTTTCGCCGGGTGCTAGCGGGAAAGGGAGATACGCAGTATTTT. The rearrangement joins TRBV28 to TRBJ2-3, with 9 bases aligning to TRBD2. This CDR3 is 18 amino acids long. V was clipped by 3 bases and J by 5 bases; unmatched bases: 15. CDR1 and CDR2 from the germline V gene are MDHEN and SYDVKM.

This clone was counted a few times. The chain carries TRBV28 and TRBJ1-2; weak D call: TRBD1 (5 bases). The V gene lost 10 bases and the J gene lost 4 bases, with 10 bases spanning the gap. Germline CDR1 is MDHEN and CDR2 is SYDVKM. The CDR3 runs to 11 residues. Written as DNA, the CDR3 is TGTGCCATCTATGGGGCCTATGGCTACACCTTC. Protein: CAIYGAYGYTF.